The TCR beta chain described here comes from a study of cytomegalovirus exposure and HLA in healthy donors. Study-wide points: A later analysis linked a missense variant in DCLRE1C to the trimming of TCR beta V and J genes. According to the study, about 180 TCR beta chains were cytomegalovirus-associated.

The CDR3 consists of 13 residues. The V end was cut by 0 bases, the J end by 2 bases, with 5 bases between. The germline gives CDR1 SGHRS, CDR2 YFSETQ. In regard to this clone: The antigen is not known. The sample has other DNA sequences that encode this CDR3 too.

This donor had no CMV serostatus on record. Primers included in the PCR were 60 Vbeta and 13 Jbeta primers. Some clones are missing from TCRdb's copy, which holds only in-frame ones; the method was immunoSEQ multiplex PCR. The sample shows approximately 140,000 clones, 70% to 75% of them seen only once. V and J are TRBV5-1 and TRBJ1-1; the D is unclear. This sequence was found in a human donor in good health. Sample: PBMCs. CDR3 in amino acids: CASSLAVNTEAFF. CDR3 nucleotides: TGCGCCAGCAGCTTGGCGGTAAACACTGAAGCTTTCTTT. Looking up the rest from reference TRBV5-1 and TRBJ1-1 gives the full variable domain: KAGVTQTPRYLIKTRGQQVTLSCSPISGHRSVSWYQQTPGQGLQFLFEYFSETQRNKGNFPGRFSGRQFSNSRSEMNVSTLELGDSALYLCASSLAVNTEAFFGQGTRLTVV.